The clone carrying this T cell receptor beta chain was recorded at least ten times. Its specificity is not known. Trimming cost V 3 bases and J 0 bases, with 8 bases left between them. Per the germline V gene, CDR1 is LGHNT and CDR2 is FRNRAP. This CDR3 is 14 amino acids long. The data derive from a study of T cells in Graves' hyperthyroidism and ophthalmopathy. RNA transcripts were the template for amplifying TCR beta CDR3 regions. TCR CDR3 underwent first-round RT-PCR with the HTBI primer set. TCRdb re-called the multiplex PCR reads through MiXCR, storing one row per CDR3 protein. The sample holds 550,000 to 600,000 distinct CDR3 sequences; 46% are singletons and the top ten take around 19%. Overall study findings and caveats: Ophthalmopathy, as predicted by the model, came a median around 6 months after the prediction.

The chain employs TRBV12-5 and TRBJ1-1, with a possible D match to TRBD1 (6 bases). The specimen was peripheral blood or thyroid tissue (not recorded which). The source is an adult woman with Graves' disease, either hyperthyroidism or ophthalmopathy (not recorded which). The CDR3 DNA sequence: TGTGCTAGTGGTTTAGGGGGTGTGAACACTGAAGCTTTCTTT. Its protein product is CASGLGGVNTEAFF.